One sample yielded the 7 T cell receptor beta chains listed below, sequenced in a study of blood T cell repertoires in COVID-19. Here immunoSEQ multiplex PCR was the method, and the copy in TCRdb shows in-frame clones only, minus some. The repertoire holds 85,000 to 100,000 clones, with about 90% as singletons. The sequenced sample consisted of peripheral blood. These receptors were taken from a middle-aged man with COVID-19, enrolled during active disease.

There are a few counts of this clone. V is TRBV27 and J is TRBJ2-7; D unclear. There are 11 residues in the CDR3. Germline assignment: CDR1 MNHEY and CDR2 SMNVEV (reference sequence). The V gene lost 8 bases and the J gene lost 2 bases, with 7 bases spanning the gap. CDR3 coding DNA: TGTGCCAGCGGAGTAGCCTACGAGCAGTACTTC. This translates into CASGVAYEQYF.

This clone has a single count. This chain uses TRBV6-1 with TRBJ1-1, with no clear D. Germline CDR1 and CDR2: MNHNS and SASEGT. This CDR3 contains 17 residues. With 0 bases removed from V and 1 base from J, the gap between germline ends came to 15 bases. CDR3 bases: TGTGCCAGCAGTGAAGCGGGTCGGGGAAAGGGGAACACTGAAGCTTTCTTT. Amino acid sequence: CASSEAGRGKGNTEAFF.

V and J are TRBV5-6 and TRBJ1-1, with D hard to call. Trimming pared 1 base from V and 4 bases from J, leaving 8 bases between. The germline gives CDR1 SGHDT, CDR2 YYEEEE. The CDR3 runs 13 residues. Here the CDR3 DNA reads TGTGCCAGCAGCTTGAGCGGGATCACTGAAGCTTTCTTT. Protein: CASSLSGITEAFF. The full variable domain, rest sourced from reference TRBV5-6 and TRBJ1-1, is DAGVTQSPTHLIKTRGQQVTLRCSPKSGHDTVSWYQQALGQGPQFIFQYYEEEERQRGNFPDRFSGHQFPNYSSELNVNALLLGDSALYLCASSLSGITEAFFGQGTRLTVV.

This clone was counted a few times. The V and J genes are TRBV29-1 and TRBJ1-2; 7 positions match TRBD1. CDR3 length: 11 residues. Germline V gene sequence: CDR1 SQVTM, CDR2 ANQGSEA. V shed 5 bases, J shed 6 bases, and the junction held 3 bases outside the gene matches. The DNA of the CDR3 is TGCAGCGTTACAGGGGTCGATGGCTACACCTTC. Its protein product is CSVTGVDGYTF.

The gene calls are TRBV9 and TRBJ2-1; 12 bases match TRBD2. This CDR3 has 16 residues. Germline CDR1 and CDR2: SGDLS and YYNGEE. The trim removed 1 base at V and 3 bases at J, leaving 2 bases unmatched. The CDR3 DNA follows: TGTGCCAGCAGCGTACCTAGCGGGGGGGTCTACAATGAGCAGTTCTTC. The encoded protein is CASSVPSGGVYNEQFF.

A note on this clone: The sample contains more than one DNA sequence encoding this CDR3. The chain uses TRBV4-2 and TRBJ1-5; D is possibly TRBD1 (5 bases). The CDR3 contains 15 residues. The germline V gene has CDR1 LGHNA and CDR2 YNFKEQ. V was pared by 0 bases and J by 2 bases, with 8 bases between. As DNA, the CDR3 is TGTGCCAGCAGCCAAGAACGGGGGGGCAATCAGCCCCAGCATTTT. Amino acid sequence: CASSQERGGNQPQHF.

The rearrangement links TRBV5-6 to TRBJ1-4, with D unclear. V lost 1 base and J lost 2, with 3 bases in between. The CDR3 has 13 residues. Germline CDR1 reads SGHDT; CDR2 reads YYEEEE. This CDR3 is CASSLPTNEKLFF. Written as DNA, the CDR3 is TGTGCCAGCAGCTTGCCGACTAATGAAAAACTGTTTTTT.